The sequence of this TCR beta chain was determined in a study of T cell changes during pregnancy in multiple sclerosis. Profiled with immunoSEQ multiplex PCR; TCRdb holds only in-frame clones, not every one. The sample yields approximately 130,000 clones, 90% to 95% seen once. The sample was peripheral blood, taken before pregnancy. The clonotype was recovered from a female donor with multiple sclerosis, enrolled in a pregnancy study.

CDR3 DNA: TGTGCCAGCAGTAACTTGGGACAGACCTCCCGAGGCTACACCTTC. Amino acids: CASSNLGQTSRGYTF. J is TRBJ1-2 and V is TRBV6-1; 7 bases map to TRBD1. V lost 5 bases and J lost 8; bases outside the gene matches: 14. Germline CDR1 is MNHNS and CDR2 is SASEGT. The CDR3 sequence is 15 residues long.